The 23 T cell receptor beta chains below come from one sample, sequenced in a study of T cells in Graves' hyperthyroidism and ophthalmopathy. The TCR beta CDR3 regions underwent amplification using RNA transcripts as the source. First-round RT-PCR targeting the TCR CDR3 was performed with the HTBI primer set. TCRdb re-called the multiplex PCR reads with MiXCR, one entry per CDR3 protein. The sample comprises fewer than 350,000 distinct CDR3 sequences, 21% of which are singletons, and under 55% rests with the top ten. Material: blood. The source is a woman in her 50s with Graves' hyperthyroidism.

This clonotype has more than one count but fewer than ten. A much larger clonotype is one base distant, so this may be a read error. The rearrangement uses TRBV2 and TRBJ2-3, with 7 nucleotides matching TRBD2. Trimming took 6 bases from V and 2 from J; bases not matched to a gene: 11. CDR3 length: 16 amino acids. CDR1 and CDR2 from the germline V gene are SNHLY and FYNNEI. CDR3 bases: TGTGCCAGCAGCCCCCCTGGCGGGGGAAACACAGATACGCAGTATTTT. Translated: CASSPPGGGNTDTQYF.

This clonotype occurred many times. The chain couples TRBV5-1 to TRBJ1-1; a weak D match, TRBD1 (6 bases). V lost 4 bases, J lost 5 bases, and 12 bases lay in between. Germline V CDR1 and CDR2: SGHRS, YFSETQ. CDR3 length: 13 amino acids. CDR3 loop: CASSLGTRTEAFF. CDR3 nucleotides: TGCGCCAGCAGCCTCGGGACAAGGACTGAAGCTTTCTTT.

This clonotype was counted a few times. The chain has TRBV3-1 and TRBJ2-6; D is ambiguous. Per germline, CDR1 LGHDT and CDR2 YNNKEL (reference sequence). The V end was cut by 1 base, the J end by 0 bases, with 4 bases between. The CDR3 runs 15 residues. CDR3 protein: CASSQAGSGANVLTF. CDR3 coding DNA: TGTGCCAGCAGCCAAGCCGGCTCTGGGGCCAACGTCCTGACTTTC.

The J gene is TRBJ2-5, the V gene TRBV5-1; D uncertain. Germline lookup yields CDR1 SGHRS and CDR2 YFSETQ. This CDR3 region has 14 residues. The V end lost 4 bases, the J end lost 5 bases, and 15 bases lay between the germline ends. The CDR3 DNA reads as TGCGCCAGCAGCACCGGACGTGGGGTCGAGACCCAGTACTTC. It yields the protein CASSTGRGVETQYF.

The CDR3 loop is CASSRQTGPETQYF. The CDR3 DNA follows: TGTGCCAGCAGCCGTCAGACTGGTCCGGAAACGCAGTATTTT. The chain has TRBV3-1 and TRBJ2-3, with D uncertain. Germline V gene data show CDR1 as LGHDT and CDR2 as YNNKEL (reference sequence). V was shortened by 4 bases and J by 9 bases, with 17 bases between the two germline ends. The CDR3 length is 14 residues.

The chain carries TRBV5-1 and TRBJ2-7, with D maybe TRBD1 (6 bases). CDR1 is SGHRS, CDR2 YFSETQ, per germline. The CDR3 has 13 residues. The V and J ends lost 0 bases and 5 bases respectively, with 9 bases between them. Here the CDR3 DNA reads TGCGCCAGCAGCTTGGGGACAGAGAACGAGCAGTACTTC. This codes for CASSLGTENEQYF.

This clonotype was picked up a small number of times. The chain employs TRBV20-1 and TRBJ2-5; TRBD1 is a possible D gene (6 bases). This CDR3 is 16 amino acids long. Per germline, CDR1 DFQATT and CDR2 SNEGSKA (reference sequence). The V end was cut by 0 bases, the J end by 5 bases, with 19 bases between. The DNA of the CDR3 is TGCAGTGCTAGAGATCTCCTGTTAGCTAGGGGGGAGACCCAGTACTTC. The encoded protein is CSARDLLLARGETQYF.

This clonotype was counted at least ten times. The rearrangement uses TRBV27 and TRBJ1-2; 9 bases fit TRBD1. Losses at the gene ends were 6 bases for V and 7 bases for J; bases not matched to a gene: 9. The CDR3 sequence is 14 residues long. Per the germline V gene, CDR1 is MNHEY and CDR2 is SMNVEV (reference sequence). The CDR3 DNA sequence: TGTGCCAGCAGAACCGGGACAGGGTGGTTTGGCTACACCTTC. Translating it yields CASRTGTGWFGYTF.

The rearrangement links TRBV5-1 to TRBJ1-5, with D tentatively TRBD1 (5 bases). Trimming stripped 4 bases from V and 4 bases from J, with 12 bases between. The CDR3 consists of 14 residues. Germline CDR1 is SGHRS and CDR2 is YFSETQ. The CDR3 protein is CASSLGHGNQPQHF. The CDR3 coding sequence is TGCGCCAGCAGCCTAGGACACGGAAATCAGCCCCAGCATTTT.

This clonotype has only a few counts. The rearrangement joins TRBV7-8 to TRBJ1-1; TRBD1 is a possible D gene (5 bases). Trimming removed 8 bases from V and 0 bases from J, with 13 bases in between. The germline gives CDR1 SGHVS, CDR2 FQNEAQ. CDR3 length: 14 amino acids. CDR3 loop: CASRYDSMNTEAFF. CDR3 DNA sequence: TGTGCCAGCCGCTACGACAGTATGAACACTGAAGCTTTCTTT.

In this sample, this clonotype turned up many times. The CDR3: CASSEAGRLAGDVNEQFF. CDR3 DNA sequence: TGTGCCAGCAGTGAAGCGGGAAGGCTAGCGGGAGATGTCAATGAGCAGTTCTTC. The chain combines TRBV2 with TRBJ2-1, with 10 nucleotides matching TRBD2. Germline trimming cut 0 bases from V and 6 bases from J; bases unmatched to any gene: 11. CDR1 and CDR2 (germline): SNHLY, FYNNEI. The CDR3 is made up of 18 amino acids.

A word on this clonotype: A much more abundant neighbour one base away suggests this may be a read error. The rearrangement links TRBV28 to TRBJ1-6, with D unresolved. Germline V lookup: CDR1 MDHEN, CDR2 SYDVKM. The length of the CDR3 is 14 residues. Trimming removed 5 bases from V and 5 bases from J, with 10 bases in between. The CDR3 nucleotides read TGTGCCAGCAGTCCCACACAGAATAATTCACCCCTCCACTTT. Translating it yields CASSPTQNNSPLHF.

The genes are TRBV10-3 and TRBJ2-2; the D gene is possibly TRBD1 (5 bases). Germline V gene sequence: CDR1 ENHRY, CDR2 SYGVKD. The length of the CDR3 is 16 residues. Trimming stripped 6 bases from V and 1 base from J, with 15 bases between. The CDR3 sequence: CAIRKTDSLNTGELFF. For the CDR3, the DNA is TGTGCCATCAGGAAGACAGACTCCTTGAACACCGGGGAGCTGTTTTTT.

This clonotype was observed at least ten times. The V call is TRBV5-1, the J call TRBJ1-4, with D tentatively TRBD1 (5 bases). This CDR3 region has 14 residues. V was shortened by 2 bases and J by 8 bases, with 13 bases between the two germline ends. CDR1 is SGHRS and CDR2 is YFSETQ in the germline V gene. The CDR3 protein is CASSFFGDGEKLFF. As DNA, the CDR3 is TGCGCCAGCAGCTTTTTTGGGGACGGCGAAAAACTGTTTTTT.

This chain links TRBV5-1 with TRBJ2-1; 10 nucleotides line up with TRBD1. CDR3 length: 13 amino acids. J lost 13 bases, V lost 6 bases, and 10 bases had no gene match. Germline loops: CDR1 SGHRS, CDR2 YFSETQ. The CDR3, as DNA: TGCGCCAGCACGGGACAGGGGCAGGACAGCCAGTTCTTC. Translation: CASTGQGQDSQFF. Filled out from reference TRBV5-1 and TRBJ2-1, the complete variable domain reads KAGVTQTPRYLIKTRGQQVTLSCSPISGHRSVSWYQQTPGQGLQFLFEYFSETQRNKGNFPGRFSGRQFSNSRSEMNVSTLELGDSALYLCASTGQGQDSQFFGPGTRLTVL.

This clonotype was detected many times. The CDR3 here is CSVEDNSSYNEQFF. The CDR3 DNA sequence: TGCAGCGTTGAGGACAATAGCTCCTACAATGAGCAGTTCTTC. The chain links TRBV29-1 to TRBJ2-1, with D possibly being TRBD1 (5 bases). Between the trimmed V and J ends, which lost 3 bases and 0 bases, there was a span of 9 bases. Germline-derived CDR1 and CDR2 are SQVTM and ANQGSEA. The CDR3 covers 14 residues.

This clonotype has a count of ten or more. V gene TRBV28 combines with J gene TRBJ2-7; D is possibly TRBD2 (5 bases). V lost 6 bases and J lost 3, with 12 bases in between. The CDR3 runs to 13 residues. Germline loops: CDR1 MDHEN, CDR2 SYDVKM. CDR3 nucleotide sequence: TGTGCCAGCAGAGTCTCGGCGGGCTACGAGCAGTACTTC. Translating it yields CASRVSAGYEQYF.

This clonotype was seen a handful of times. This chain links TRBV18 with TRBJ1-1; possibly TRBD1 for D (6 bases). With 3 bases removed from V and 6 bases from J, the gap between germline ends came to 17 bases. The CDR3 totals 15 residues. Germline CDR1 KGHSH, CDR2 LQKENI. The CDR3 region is CASSPPQGGRAEAFF. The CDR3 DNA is TGTGCCAGCTCACCCCCACAGGGAGGGAGGGCTGAAGCTTTCTTT.

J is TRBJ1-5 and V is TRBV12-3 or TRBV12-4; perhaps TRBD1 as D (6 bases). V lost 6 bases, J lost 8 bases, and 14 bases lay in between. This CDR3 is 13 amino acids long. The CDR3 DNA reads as TGTGCCAGCAGGCCAACAGGGCTCGAGCCCCAGCATTTT. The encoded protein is CASRPTGLEPQHF.

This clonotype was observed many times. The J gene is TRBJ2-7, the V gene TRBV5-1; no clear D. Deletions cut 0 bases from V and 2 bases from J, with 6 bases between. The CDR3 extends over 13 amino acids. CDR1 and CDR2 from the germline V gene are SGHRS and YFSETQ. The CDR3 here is CASSLEAAYEQYF. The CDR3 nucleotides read TGCGCCAGCAGCTTGGAGGCAGCCTACGAGCAGTACTTC.

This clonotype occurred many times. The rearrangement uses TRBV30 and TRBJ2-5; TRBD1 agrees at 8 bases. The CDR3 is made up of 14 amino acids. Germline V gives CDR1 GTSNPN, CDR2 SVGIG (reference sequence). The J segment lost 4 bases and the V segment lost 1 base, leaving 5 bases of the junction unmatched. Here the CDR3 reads CAWSARTGTETQYF. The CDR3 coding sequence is TGTGCCTGGAGTGCACGGACAGGGACAGAGACCCAGTACTTC. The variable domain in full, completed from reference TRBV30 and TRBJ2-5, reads SQTIHQWPATLVQPVGSPLSLECTVEGTSNPNLYWYRQAAGRGLQLLFYSVGIGQISSEVPQNLSASRPQDRQFILSSKKLLLSDSGFYLCAWSARTGTETQYFGPGTRLLVL.

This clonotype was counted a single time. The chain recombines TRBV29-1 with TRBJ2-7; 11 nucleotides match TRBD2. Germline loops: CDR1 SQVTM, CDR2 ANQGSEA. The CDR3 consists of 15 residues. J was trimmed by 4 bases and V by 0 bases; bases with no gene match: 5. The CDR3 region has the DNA TGCAGCGTTGAAGAACCACTAGCGGGAGTTTACGAGCAGTACTTC. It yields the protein CSVEEPLAGVYEQYF.

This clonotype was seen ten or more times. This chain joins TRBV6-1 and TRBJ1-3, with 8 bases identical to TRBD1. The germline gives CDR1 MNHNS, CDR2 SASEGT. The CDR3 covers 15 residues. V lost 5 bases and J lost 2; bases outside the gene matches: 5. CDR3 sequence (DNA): TGTGCCAGCAGTTACGCGGACAGGGCTGGAAACACCATATATTTT. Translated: CASSYADRAGNTIYF.